A single sample is the source of the 29 T cell receptor beta chains below, sequenced in a study of blood T cells in healthy people across ages. It was with a sample-barcoded 5' primer and a J-beta primer mix that a second PCR of roughly 7 to 12 cycles was run. TCRdb re-called the 5' RACE reads with MiXCR, one entry per CDR3 protein. The profile shows approximately 1,100,000 distinct CDR3 sequences, under 45% of them singletons. The sample consisted of blood. Receptors originate from a woman aged 60-70 years in good health.

In this sample, this clonotype turned up once. CDR3 sequence: CASSNRAIHEQYF. The CDR3 region has the DNA TGTGCCAGCAGCAACAGGGCCATACACGAGCAGTACTTC. This sequence joins TRBV27 and TRBJ2-7, with D tentatively TRBD1 (6 bases). CDR1 and CDR2 (germline): MNHEY, SMNVEV (reference sequence). The CDR3 has 13 residues. V shed 6 bases and J shed 5 bases, with 14 bases lying between them.

The J gene is TRBJ2-4, the V gene TRBV2; D gene unclear. Per germline, CDR1 SNHLY and CDR2 FYNNEI. Trimming took off 4 bases at V and 0 bases at J, with 13 bases between the two ends. The CDR3 has 16 residues. DNA of the CDR3: TGTGCCAGCAGTGCCCGGTTAGGGCTAGCCAAAAACATTCAGTACTTC. Residues: CASSARLGLAKNIQYF.

The chain couples TRBV7-9 to TRBJ2-1; maybe TRBD2 (5 bases). The CDR3 runs to 14 residues. The V end lost 4 bases, the J end lost 5 bases, and 12 bases lay between the germline ends. Germline loops: CDR1 SEHNR, CDR2 FQNEAQ (reference sequence). In DNA, the CDR3 is TGTGCCAGCAGCTCAGCGGCAGAAAACAATGAGCAGTTCTTC. Translation gives CASSSAAENNEQFF.

The chain recombines TRBV7-2 with TRBJ2-3, with D possibly being TRBD1 or TRBD2 (7 bases each). The CDR3 is 15 amino acids. V gave up 5 bases and J gave up 4 bases, with 16 bases separating them. Per the germline V gene, CDR1 is SGHTA and CDR2 is FQGNSA. The chain's CDR3 is CASSPETGRADTQYF. CDR3 nucleotide sequence: TGTGCCAGCAGCCCCGAGACAGGGAGGGCAGATACGCAGTATTTT.

The chain employs TRBV29-1 and TRBJ2-7; TRBD1 agrees at 10 bases. Germline loops: CDR1 SQVTM, CDR2 ANQGSEA. The CDR3 is 13 amino acids. V shed 7 bases, J shed 7 bases, and the junction held 10 bases outside the gene matches. The CDR3 DNA follows: TGCAGCGGTCTTTCCGGGACAGGGGAAGAGCAGTACTTC. Translated, it gives CSGLSGTGEEQYF.

The chain uses TRBV7-2 and TRBJ1-4; D is unclear. The length of the CDR3 is 13 residues. V was cut by 1 base and J by 5 bases, with 5 bases left in between. Germline CDR1 is SGHTA and CDR2 is FQGNSA. CDR3 sequence (DNA): TGTGCCAGCAGCTTAGATGGGAATGAAAAACTGTTTTTT. Protein: CASSLDGNEKLFF.

This clonotype has a handful of counts. The J gene is TRBJ1-6, the V gene TRBV27; TRBD1 matches 9 bases. Germline assignment: CDR1 MNHEY and CDR2 SMNVEV (reference sequence). V lost 6 bases and J lost 10; bases outside the gene matches: 10. The CDR3 is 15 amino acids. CDR3 nucleotide sequence: TGTGCCAGCAGCCCAAGGACAGGGGAGCGATCACCCCTCCACTTT. It codes for CASSPRTGERSPLHF.

This clonotype was counted a few times. The genes are TRBV20-1 and TRBJ2-4, with TRBD2 matching over 8 bases. The DNA matches TRBJ2-7 better at its end, which makes the J call doubtful. The CDR3 has 13 residues. Germline V lookup: CDR1 DFQATT, CDR2 SNEGSKA (reference sequence). The CDR3 region has the DNA TGCAGTGCCTTCAGCGGGAGTAGCGACGAGCAGTACTTC. Translated, it gives CSAFSGSSDEQYF.

The chain uses TRBV12-3 or TRBV12-4 and TRBJ2-5; D gene uncertain. The J call may be mistaken, given a closer DNA end match to TRBJ2-4. This CDR3 has 12 amino acids. The CDR3: CASAPKWNIQYF. In DNA, the CDR3 is TGTGCCAGCGCTCCGAAGTGGAACATTCAGTACTTC.

The chain has TRBV6-1 and TRBJ2-5; TRBD1 might be the D (5 bases). Germline V gene data show CDR1 as MNHNS and CDR2 as SASEGT. CDR3 size: 14 residues. Trimming cost V 6 bases and J 2 bases, with 13 bases left between them. This CDR3 reads CASRAGIFQETQYF. DNA for the CDR3: TGTGCCAGCAGGGCAGGGATTTTTCAAGAGACCCAGTACTTC.

J is TRBJ2-7 and V is TRBV7-4; the match to TRBD2 covers 12 bases. V was pared by 2 bases and J by 3 bases, with 5 bases of the junction left unmatched. CDR3 size: 16 residues. Germline lookup yields CDR1 SGHVT and CDR2 SQSDAQ. CDR3 coding DNA: TGTGCCAGCAGCTTAACCCTAGCGGGAGGGCACTACGAGCAGTACTTC. The encoded protein is CASSLTLAGGHYEQYF. Combining the CDR3 with reference TRBV7-4 and TRBJ2-7 gives the whole variable domain GAGVSQSPRYKVAKRGRDVALRCDSISGHVTLYWYRQTLGQGSEVLTYSQSDAQRDKSGRPSGRFSAERPERSVSTLKIQRTEQGDSAVYLCASSLTLAGGHYEQYFGPGTRLTVT.

V usage is TRBV5-1 and J usage is TRBJ2-1, with D unresolved. The CDR3 is 14 residues long. Germline CDR1 and CDR2: SGHRS and YFSETQ. Trimming stripped 0 bases from V and 12 bases from J, with 16 bases between. The CDR3 is CASSLGKVWDVQFF. The CDR3 nucleotides read TGCGCCAGCAGCTTGGGTAAGGTCTGGGATGTGCAGTTCTTC.

This clonotype has just a few counts. V and J are TRBV28 and TRBJ2-1; D is ambiguous. Trimming shortened V by 2 bases and J by 6 bases, and 11 bases separated the two germline ends. CDR3 length: 14 residues. Germline V gene lookup returns CDR1 MDHEN and CDR2 SYDVKM. CDR3 in DNA: TGTGCCAGCAGTTTAACCGGGTCGGGCAATGAGCAGTTCTTC. Its protein is CASSLTGSGNEQFF. The entire variable domain, with the rest obtained from reference TRBV28 and TRBJ2-1, is as follows: DVKVTQSSRYLVKRTGEKVFLECVQDMDHENMFWYRQDPGLGLRLIYFSYDVKMKEKGDIPEGYSVSREKKERFSLILESASTNQTSMYLCASSLTGSGNEQFFGPGTRLTVL.

J is TRBJ1-6 and V is TRBV20-1; 7 bases match TRBD1. J lost 1 base, V lost 3 bases, and 3 bases had no gene match. CDR3 length: 15 residues. Germline loops: CDR1 DFQATT, CDR2 SNEGSKA (reference sequence). CDR3 region: CSARGTVSYNSPLHF. CDR3 sequence (DNA): TGCAGTGCTAGGGGGACAGTTTCCTATAATTCACCCCTCCACTTT.

This chain uses TRBV12-3 or TRBV12-4 with TRBJ2-1; D gene uncertain. Trimming left V 3 bases short and J 9 bases short, with 6 bases between. This CDR3 comprises 11 residues. The CDR3, as DNA: TGTGCCAGCAGTTTGTCCCCTGAGCAGTTCTTC. Protein: CASSLSPEQFF.

This clonotype was seen a handful of times. Mismatch with germline at one junction end may stem from a read error. This chain uses TRBV5-1 with TRBJ2-1; 8 positions agree with TRBD2. The CDR3 contains 13 residues. CDR1 SGHRS and CDR2 YFSETQ come from the germline V gene. CDR3 loop: CASSTGLANEQFF. CDR3 sequence (DNA): TGTGCCAGCAGCACCGGACTAGCCAATGAGCAGTTCTTC.

J is TRBJ2-5 and V is TRBV6-6, with D hard to call. There are 11 residues in the CDR3. Deletions cut 6 bases from V and 3 bases from J, with 5 bases between. Germline lookup yields CDR1 MNHNY and CDR2 SVGAGI (reference sequence). The CDR3 loop reads CASRTEETQYF. For the CDR3, the DNA is TGTGCCAGCAGAACAGAAGAGACCCAGTACTTC.

On this clonotype itself: A clone one base away is much larger, so this may be a read error. This rearrangement joins TRBV7-2 to TRBJ2-1, with a tentative D call TRBD1 (5 bases). The CDR3 contains 15 residues. V was shortened by 4 bases and J by 3 bases, with 13 bases between the two germline ends. The V gene's germline CDR1 is SGHTA and CDR2 FQGNSA. The chain's CDR3 is CTSSSPEDNYNEQFF. The CDR3 DNA reads as TGTACCAGCAGCTCGCCAGAGGACAACTACAATGAGCAGTTCTTC.

This rearrangement joins TRBV27 to TRBJ2-1; 10 nucleotides line up with TRBD1. Germline V CDR1 and CDR2: MNHEY, SMNVEV (reference sequence). Unmatched junction bases numbered 10, after V lost 3 bases and J lost 11 bases. The CDR3 covers 15 residues. CDR3 amino acids: CASSFRATGQGKQFF. The DNA of the CDR3 is TGTGCCAGCAGTTTCCGTGCAACGGGACAGGGGAAGCAGTTCTTC.

This clonotype came up many times. The chain's CDR3 is CASSEASRAQYF. In DNA form, the CDR3 reads TGTGCCAGCAGTGAAGCCTCTAGAGCCCAGTACTTC. V gene TRBV2 combines with J gene TRBJ2-5, with D uncertain. The length of the CDR3 is 12 residues. The germline CDR1 and CDR2 sequences are SNHLY and FYNNEI. Trimming pared 0 bases from V and 9 bases from J, leaving 8 bases between.

The chain carries TRBV6-1 and TRBJ2-3; TRBD1 is a possible D gene (6 bases). The CDR3 is made up of 17 amino acids. The V end lost 2 bases, the J end lost 2 bases, and 17 bases lay between the germline ends. Germline CDR1 is MNHNS and CDR2 is SASEGT. The DNA of the CDR3 is TGTGCCAGCAGTGAAATACAGCCGGGACACATCACAGATACGCAGTATTTT. Protein product: CASSEIQPGHITDTQYF.

The chain carries TRBV12-3 or TRBV12-4 and TRBJ2-7; TRBD1 might be the D (5 bases). There are 15 residues in the CDR3. Trimming removed 6 bases at V and 7 bases at J, with 22 bases between. The CDR3, as DNA: TGTGCCAGCAGCACAGGCCTTAGCTCCTACAATGAGCAGTACTTC. Translation: CASSTGLSSYNEQYF.

This sequence joins TRBV4-1 and TRBJ2-7; 7 bases line up with TRBD2. This CDR3 has 15 amino acids. Germline V gene lookup returns CDR1 MGHRA and CDR2 YSYEKL. The J segment lost 3 bases and the V segment lost 0 bases, leaving 5 bases of the junction unmatched. The CDR3 here is CASSQDPSGLYEQYF. The CDR3 DNA reads as TGCGCCAGCAGCCAAGATCCTAGCGGTCTCTACGAGCAGTACTTC.

The table lists this clonotype with a few counts. The J gene is TRBJ2-7, the V gene TRBV24-1, with D maybe TRBD2 (5 bases). Germline lookup yields CDR1 KGHDR and CDR2 SFDVKD. CDR3 size: 14 residues. Between the trimmed V and J ends, which lost 4 bases and 3 bases, there was a span of 12 bases. CDR3 residues: CATSEREHGYEQYF. In DNA form, the CDR3 reads TGTGCCACCAGTGAAAGGGAGCACGGCTACGAGCAGTACTTC.

This chain links TRBV3-1 with TRBJ2-1, with 9 bases fitting TRBD2. V lost 0 bases and J lost 12; bases outside the gene matches: 12. There are 16 residues in the CDR3. Germline loops: CDR1 LGHDT, CDR2 YNNKEL (reference sequence). CDR3 DNA: TGTGCCAGCAGCCAAGATCTGGTTAGCGGGAGAGCCTGGCAGTTCTTC. Amino acids: CASSQDLVSGRAWQFF.

This clonotype was counted between two and nine times. The chain employs TRBV11-1 and TRBJ2-1; 11 bases match TRBD2. CDR1 is SGHAT and CDR2 is FQDESV in the germline V gene (reference sequence). The CDR3 length is 15 residues. Trimming removed 10 bases from V and 5 bases from J; junction bases left unmatched: 10. The CDR3: CATALRLAGNNEQFF. CDR3 coding DNA: TGTGCCACCGCCCTACGACTAGCGGGAAACAATGAGCAGTTCTTC.

With respect to this clonotype: As the CDR3 is not closed by the conserved phenylalanine or tryptophan, this likely results from a read error. The chain has TRBV19 and TRBJ2-7, with D possibly matching TRBD1 (6 bases). The tail of the sequence fits TRBJ2-5 better, so the J call may be wrong. The germline V gene has CDR1 LNHDA and CDR2 SQIVND (reference sequence). This CDR3 is built from 14 residues. CDR3: CASSKAGDRETQYL. The CDR3 DNA sequence: TGTGCCAGTAGTAAGGCAGGGGATCGTGAGACCCAGTACTTA.

This clonotype appeared a few times. The gene calls are TRBV5-1 and TRBJ2-4; weak D call: TRBD2 (6 bases). Trimming took 3 bases from V and 7 from J, leaving 20 bases between them. The CDR3 is 16 residues long. Germline-derived CDR1 and CDR2 are SGHRS and YFSETQ. CDR3 DNA: TGCGCCAGCAGCTCCCATGGTGCGGGGTCCGGGAACATTCAGTACTTC. As protein: CASSSHGAGSGNIQYF. Together with reference TRBV5-1 and TRBJ2-4, the CDR3 gives the full variable domain: KAGVTQTPRYLIKTRGQQVTLSCSPISGHRSVSWYQQTPGQGLQFLFEYFSETQRNKGNFPGRFSGRQFSNSRSEMNVSTLELGDSALYLCASSSHGAGSGNIQYFGAGTRLSVL.

In this sample, this clonotype turned up a few times. The chain combines TRBV28 with TRBJ2-5, with a tentative D call TRBD1 (5 bases). The germline gives CDR1 MDHEN, CDR2 SYDVKM. This CDR3 contains 11 residues. V shed 5 bases and J shed 13 bases, with 14 bases lying between them. Here the CDR3 reads CASSLGLTRYF. In nucleotides, the CDR3 is TGTGCCAGCAGTCTGGGGCTTACTCGGTACTTC.